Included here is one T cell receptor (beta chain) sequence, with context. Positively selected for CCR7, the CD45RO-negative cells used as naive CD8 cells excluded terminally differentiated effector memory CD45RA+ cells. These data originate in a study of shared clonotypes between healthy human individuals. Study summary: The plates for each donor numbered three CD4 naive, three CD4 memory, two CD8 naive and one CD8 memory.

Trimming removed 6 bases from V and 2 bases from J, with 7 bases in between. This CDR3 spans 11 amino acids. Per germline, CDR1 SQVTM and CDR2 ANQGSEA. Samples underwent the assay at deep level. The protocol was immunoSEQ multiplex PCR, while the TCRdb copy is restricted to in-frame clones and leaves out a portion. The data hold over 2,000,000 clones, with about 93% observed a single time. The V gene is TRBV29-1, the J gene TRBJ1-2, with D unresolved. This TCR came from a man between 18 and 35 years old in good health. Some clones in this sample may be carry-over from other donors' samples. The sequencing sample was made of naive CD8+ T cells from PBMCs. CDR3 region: CSVDSNYGYTF. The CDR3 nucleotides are TGCAGCGTGGACTCCAACTATGGCTACACCTTC.